The next 14 T cell receptor beta chains were all read from a single sample in a study of T-cell reconstitution after alpha-beta-depleted transplantation in children. TCRbeta library preparation incorporated unique molecular identifiers. TCRdb ran MiXCR on the PCR reads and lists one entry per CDR3 protein. In the table there are about 260,000 distinct CDR3 sequences, approximately 8.9% of which are singletons. The material was PBMCs, mostly from graft donor cells, obtained 180 days after TCRalphabeta/CD19-depleted stem cell transplant. The receptors stem from a male patient younger than 18 who had a stem cell transplant for acute lymphoblastic leukemia, so the T cells may come from the graft donor.

This clonotype has ten or more counts. The chain combines TRBV6-5 with TRBJ2-3; 7 nucleotides line up with TRBD1. This CDR3 spans 12 amino acids. With 6 bases clipped from V and 3 bases from J, the junction kept 0 bases outside the gene matches. Germline V gene lookup returns CDR1 MNHEY and CDR2 SVGAGI. DNA of the CDR3: TGTGCCAGCAGGGACAGGACAGATACGCAGTATTTT. Amino acids: CASRDRTDTQYF.

This clonotype was seen many times. The V and J genes are TRBV13 and TRBJ2-1, with 8 bases that match TRBD2. The CDR3 totals 15 residues. The trim removed 1 base at V and 8 bases at J, leaving 7 bases unmatched. Germline V gene lookup returns CDR1 PRHDT and CDR2 FYEKMQ (reference sequence). DNA of the CDR3: TGTGCCAGCAGCTTAGCGCGGGGGGCTAGGGATGAGCAGTTCTTC. This encodes CASSLARGARDEQFF.

Details on this clonotype: A much larger clonotype is one base distant, so this may be a read error. V is TRBV14 and J is TRBJ2-5; D is undetermined. Germline V gene lookup returns CDR1 SGHDN and CDR2 FVKESK. V dropped 2 bases and J dropped 1 base, with 8 bases sitting between them. This CDR3 has 14 amino acids. The CDR3 loop is CASSQPRSQETQYF. The CDR3 DNA follows: TGTGCCAGCAGCCAACCCCGAAGCCAAGAGACCCAGTACTTC.

This clonotype was observed at least ten times. The CDR3 region has the DNA TGTGCCAGCAGTGAGACCTTTCGGACCTACGAGCAGTACTTC. This gives the protein CASSETFRTYEQYF. V is TRBV2 and J is TRBJ2-7, with D unresolved. V lost 3 bases and J lost 2, with 11 bases in between. This CDR3 has 14 amino acids. Germline assignment: CDR1 SNHLY and CDR2 FYNNEI.

Many counts were recorded for this clonotype. V and J are TRBV6-4 and TRBJ1-1; D is unclear. The CDR3 is 13 amino acids. V lost 3 bases to trimming and J lost 2 bases, with 7 bases between them. CDR1 and CDR2 from the germline V gene are MRHNA and SNTAGT. This chain's CDR3 is CASSEETNTEAFF. The CDR3 DNA reads TGTGCCAGCAGTGAGGAAACAAACACTGAAGCTTTCTTT.

This clonotype appeared many times. This chain uses TRBV21-1 with TRBJ2-5. TRBV21-1 is listed as a pseudogene. This CDR3 comprises 15 residues. The CDR3 loop reads CASSKGSFAGETQYF. The CDR3 region has the DNA TGTGCCAGCAGCAAAGGGTCCTTTGCCGGAGAGACCCAGTACTTC.

The chain is built from TRBV20-1 and TRBJ2-4, with D possibly called TRBD1 or TRBD2 (5 bases each). V gave up 3 bases and J gave up 10 bases, with 13 bases separating them. The CDR3 length is 12 residues. Germline CDR1 DFQATT, CDR2 SNEGSKA (reference sequence). CDR3 amino acids: CSASTGGTIQYF. The CDR3, as DNA: TGCAGTGCTAGTACTGGGGGTACGATTCAGTACTTC.

Comment on this clonotype: This may stem from a read error, because a much larger clone lies one nucleotide away. The chain couples TRBV5-1 to TRBJ2-7; weak D call: TRBD2 (5 bases). The germline V gene has CDR1 SGHRS and CDR2 YFSETQ. This CDR3 region has 13 residues. CDR3 sequence (DNA): TGCGCCAGCAGCTTGGGAGGGCGGAACGACCAGTACTTC. Its translation is CASSLGGRNDQYF.

V and J are TRBV19 and TRBJ2-1, with a possible D match to TRBD2 (7 bases). Trimming cost V 1 base and J 3 bases, with 10 bases left between them. Germline values: CDR1 LNHDA, CDR2 SQIVND (reference sequence). CDR3 length: 15 amino acids. The CDR3 DNA reads TGTGCCAGTAGTATAGGGGGGGGCTACTACAATGAGCAGTTCTTC. Translating gives CASSIGGGYYNEQFF. Full variable domain (outside the CDR3, taken from reference TRBV19 and TRBJ2-1): DGGITQSPKYLFRKEGQNVTLSCEQNLNHDAMYWYRQDPGQGLRLIYYSQIVNDFQKGDIAEGYSVSREKKESFPLTVTSAQKNPTAFYLCASSIGGGYYNEQFFGPGTRLTVL.

This clonotype was detected ten times or more. This chain links TRBV18 with TRBJ2-7; 8 bases map to TRBD1. Trimming took 2 bases from V and 0 from J; bases not matched to a gene: 3. CDR3 length: 15 residues. CDR1 is KGHSH, CDR2 LQKENI, per germline. The CDR3 bases are TGTGCCAGCTCACCAGAGACAGGGGCCTCCTACGAGCAGTACTTC. Protein: CASSPETGASYEQYF.

This clonotype was detected only once. Since a much larger clone is just one base distant, this may be a read error. This chain links TRBV10-3 with TRBJ2-3, with 8 bases that match TRBD1. With the DNA end fitting TRBJ1-5 better, the J assignment may be wrong. The CDR3 totals 13 residues. Germline CDR1 is ENHRY and CDR2 is SYGVKD. The CDR3 DNA sequence: TGTGCCTTTTCGGACAGGGTAGCAGATACGCAGCATTTT. Protein product: CAFSDRVADTQHF.

This clonotype was found many times. The chain has TRBV4-3 and TRBJ2-7; no clear D gene. V dropped 1 base and J dropped 0 bases, with 7 bases sitting between them. The CDR3 sequence is 14 residues long. The germline V gene encodes CDR1 LGHNA and CDR2 YSLEER. CDR3 nucleotides: TGCGCCAGCAGCCAAGGAGTACTCTCCTACGAGCAGTACTTC. It is translated as CASSQGVLSYEQYF.

This clonotype occurred many times. V is TRBV18 and J is TRBJ2-2; D perhaps matches TRBD1 (6 bases). Trimming cost V 2 bases and J 4 bases, with 14 bases left between them. The CDR3 is made up of 16 amino acids. CDR1 KGHSH and CDR2 LQKENI come from the germline V gene. The CDR3 DNA reads as TGTGCCAGCTCACCATTTCGACAGGCCCTCACCGGGGAGCTGTTTTTT. Residues: CASSPFRQALTGELFF.

This clonotype was observed at least ten times. The chain joins TRBV7-9 to TRBJ2-5; TRBD1 aligns across 8 bases. V lost 11 bases and J lost 5; bases outside the gene matches: 10. The CDR3 consists of 13 residues. Germline CDR1 reads SEHNR; CDR2 reads FQNEAQ (reference sequence). The CDR3 sequence is CAVRGLNVETQYF. Here the CDR3 DNA reads TGTGCCGTCAGGGGGCTGAATGTGGAGACCCAGTACTTC. Looking up the rest from reference TRBV7-9 and TRBJ2-5 gives the full variable domain: DTGVSQNPRHKITKRGQNVTFRCDPISEHNRLYWYRQTLGQGPEFLTYFQNEAQLEKSRLLSDRFSAERPKGSFSTLEIQRTEQGDSAMYLCAVRGLNVETQYFGPGTRLLVL.